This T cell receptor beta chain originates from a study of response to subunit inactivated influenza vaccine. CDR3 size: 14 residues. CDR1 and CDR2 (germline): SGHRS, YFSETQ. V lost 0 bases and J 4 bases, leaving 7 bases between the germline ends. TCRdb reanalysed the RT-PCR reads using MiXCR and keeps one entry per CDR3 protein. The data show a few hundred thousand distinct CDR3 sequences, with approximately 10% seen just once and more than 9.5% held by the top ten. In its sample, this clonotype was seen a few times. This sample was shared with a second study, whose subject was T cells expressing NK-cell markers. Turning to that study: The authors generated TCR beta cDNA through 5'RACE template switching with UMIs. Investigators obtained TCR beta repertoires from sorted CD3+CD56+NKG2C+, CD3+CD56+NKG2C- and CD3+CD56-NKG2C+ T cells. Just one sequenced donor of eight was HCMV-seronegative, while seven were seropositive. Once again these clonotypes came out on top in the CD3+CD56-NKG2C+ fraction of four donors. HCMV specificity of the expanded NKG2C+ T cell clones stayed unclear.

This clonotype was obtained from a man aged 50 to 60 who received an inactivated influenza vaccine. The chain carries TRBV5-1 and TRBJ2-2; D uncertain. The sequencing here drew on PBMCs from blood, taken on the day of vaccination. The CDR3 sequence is CASSLAWSTGELFF. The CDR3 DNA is TGCGCCAGCAGCTTGGCCTGGAGCACCGGGGAGCTGTTTTTT. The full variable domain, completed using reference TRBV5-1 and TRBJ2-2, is KAGVTQTPRYLIKTRGQQVTLSCSPISGHRSVSWYQQTPGQGLQFLFEYFSETQRNKGNFPGRFSGRQFSNSRSEMNVSTLELGDSALYLCASSLAWSTGELFFGEGSRLTVL.